Listed below are T cell receptor beta chains from one sample, sequenced in a study of blood T cell repertoires in COVID-19. Generated by immunoSEQ multiplex PCR, the TCRdb table keeps only in-frame clones and is missing some. Counted here are some 120,000 clones, 55% to 70% occurring once; the ten biggest clones make up roughly 2%. The specimen was peripheral blood. The receptor set was obtained from a woman in her 70s with acute or convalescent COVID-19. CDR3s include the opening cysteine and the closing phenylalanine or tryptophan. The order of the fields is J gene, D gene, V gene, clone size, CDR3 protein, CDR3 DNA. The D gene is left open where the match is weak. Some rows have no size entry. The others give once, few or many, or a class for an expanded clone.

TRBJ2-3,TRBD2,TRBV5-8,-,CASSQGATSGSTDTQYF,TGTGCCAGCAGCCAAGGGGCCACTAGCGGGAGCACAGATACGCAGTATTTT
TRBJ2-7,-,TRBV6-1,-,CASSDHLIGAGISYEQYF,TGTGCCAGCAGTGATCATTTAATAGGGGCGGGAATATCCTACGAGCAGTACTTC
TRBJ1-3,-,TRBV30,many,CAWNLGSGNTIYF,TGTGCCTGGAATTTGGGGAGTGGAAACACCATATATTTT
TRBJ2-7,-,TRBV6-5,-,CASTRREGLVYEQYF,TGTGCCAGCACCCGGCGCGAGGGTCTAGTCTACGAGCAGTACTTC
TRBJ1-2,TRBD1,TRBV27,-,CASNRTGSGYTF,TGTGCCAGCAACCGGACAGGCAGTGGCTACACCTTC
TRBJ2-2,-,TRBV5-4,-,CASSAARDSWNTGELFF,TGTGCCAGCAGCGCGGCCCGAGACAGTTGGAACACCGGGGAGCTGTTTTTT
TRBJ2-1,-,TRBV30,few,CAWSISINEQFF,TGTGCCTGGAGTATTAGTATCAATGAGCAGTTCTTC
TRBJ1-3,-,TRBV10-3,-,CAIAGGNGNTIYF,TGTGCCATTGCCGGGGGGAATGGAAACACCATATATTTT
TRBJ2-3,TRBD1,TRBV5-1,-,CASRERSSGTGTDTQYF,TGCGCCAGCAGGGAGAGATCTTCCGGGACAGGGACAGATACGCAGTATTTT
TRBJ2-7,-,TRBV12-3/TRBV12-4,few,CASSLYRASEQYF,TGTGCCAGCAGTTTGTACAGGGCGTCCGAGCAGTACTTC
TRBJ2-2,-,TRBV5-1,-,CASSLVLNTGELFF,TGCGCCAGCAGCTTGGTGCTAAACACCGGGGAGCTGTTTTTT
TRBJ2-3,-,TRBV6-5,-,CASRGSGVVTDTQYF,TGTGCCAGCAGAGGATCAGGGGTCGTGACAGATACGCAGTATTTT
TRBJ2-7,-,TRBV28,-,CASSLPLAAGPYEQYF,TGTGCCAGCAGCCTCCCTCTAGCTGCGGGGCCGTACGAGCAGTACTTC
TRBJ1-1,TRBD1,TRBV10-2,-,CASSESDRPGLGAFF,TGCGCCAGCAGTGAGTCGGACAGGCCAGGCCTTGGGGCTTTCTTT
TRBJ2-7,-,TRBV2,once,CASSEGPNEQYF,TGTGCCAGCAGTGAGGGGCCCAACGAGCAGTACTTC
TRBJ1-6,-,TRBV7-9,-,CASSRGGSPLHF,TGTGCCAGCAGCCGGGGTGGTTCACCCCTCCACTTT
TRBJ2-5,TRBD2,TRBV5-1,many,CASSRAGGSQETQYF,TGCGCCAGCAGCCGTGCGGGGGGCTCACAAGAGACCCAGTACTTC
TRBJ2-1,TRBD2,TRBV7-2,-,CASRPGLAGTNEQFF,TGTGCCAGCAGGCCGGGACTAGCGGGTACCAATGAGCAGTTCTTC
TRBJ2-1,TRBD1,TRBV2,once,CASRNGQGAFDEQFF,TGTGCCAGCAGGAATGGACAGGGGGCTTTTGATGAGCAGTTCTTC
TRBJ1-1,TRBD1,TRBV18,-,CASSRDRDGTEAFF,TGTGCCAGCTCACGGGACAGGGACGGAACTGAAGCTTTCTTT
TRBJ2-3,-,TRBV6-6,-,CASSYLQATDTQYF,TGTGCCAGCAGTTACCTGCAGGCTACAGATACGCAGTATTTT
TRBJ2-3,-,TRBV5-1,-,CASRRDDVADTQYF,TGCGCCAGCAGGCGGGACGACGTCGCGGATACGCAGTATTTT
TRBJ2-7,-,TRBV6-6,few,CASSYLHGMYF,TGTGCCAGCAGTTACCTCCATGGCATGTACTTC
TRBJ2-1,-,TRBV9,-,CASSVGRGAYNEQFF,TGTGCCAGCAGCGTAGGCAGGGGAGCCTACAATGAGCAGTTCTTC
TRBJ2-7,TRBD2,TRBV9,-,CASSAQIGSGRLNEQYF,TGTGCCAGCAGCGCACAGATTGGCAGCGGGAGGCTGAATGAGCAGTACTTC
TRBJ1-5,-,TRBV30,-,CAWVQGLLVNQPQHF,TGTGCCTGGGTCCAGGGGCTTTTGGTAAATCAGCCCCAGCATTTT
TRBJ2-7,TRBD2,TRBV9,few,CASSVSGTSFYEQYF,TGTGCCAGCAGCGTCTCCGGGACTAGTTTTTACGAGCAGTACTTC
TRBJ1-1,-,TRBV6-5,once,CASSDSGTLGPEAFF,TGTGCCAGCAGTGACTCCGGGACATTAGGTCCTGAAGCTTTCTTT
TRBJ2-7,TRBD1,TRBV30,-,CAWSRTGGFYEQYF,TGTGCCTGGAGTCGGACAGGGGGTTTTTACGAGCAGTACTTC
TRBJ2-2,TRBD1,TRBV24-1,-,CATSDPRQGAGELFF,TGTGCCACCAGTGACCCAAGACAGGGGGCCGGGGAGCTGTTTTTT
TRBJ1-2,TRBD1,TRBV7-2,-,CASSLGGQFYGYTF,TGTGCCAGCAGCTTAGGGGGACAGTTCTATGGCTACACCTTC
TRBJ2-7,TRBD1,TRBV30,once,CAWDRESEQYF,TGTGCCTGGGACAGGGAGAGCGAGCAGTACTTC
TRBJ2-1,TRBD2,TRBV5-4,-,CASSSSGRLNNEQFF,TGTGCCAGCAGCAGTAGCGGGAGGTTGAACAATGAGCAGTTCTTC
TRBJ2-1,-,TRBV7-9,-,CASSLMVGSSSYNEQFF,TGTGCCAGCAGCTTAATGGTCGGGAGTAGCTCCTACAATGAGCAGTTCTTC
TRBJ2-1,TRBD1,TRBV29-1,-,CSVEFQGATYNEQFF,TGCAGCGTTGAATTTCAGGGGGCCACCTACAATGAGCAGTTCTTC
TRBJ1-2,TRBD1,TRBV28,-,CASSPPGQYGYTF,TGTGCCAGCAGTCCACCGGGACAGTATGGCTACACCTTC
TRBJ2-7,TRBD2,TRBV7-9,-,CASSGTSGISEQYF,TGTGCCAGCAGCGGGACTAGCGGGATCTCCGAGCAGTACTTC
TRBJ2-1,TRBD1,TRBV29-1,-,CSARTGFNEQFF,TGCAGCGCCCGGACAGGTTTCAATGAGCAGTTCTTC
TRBJ2-7,TRBD2,TRBV29-1,-,CSVEEGVAGVNEQYF,TGCAGCGTTGAAGAAGGTGTAGCGGGAGTCAACGAGCAGTACTTC
TRBJ1-2,-,TRBV4-1,-,CASSLHQEANYGYTF,TGCGCCAGCAGCCTTCACCAGGAAGCTAACTATGGCTACACCTTC
TRBJ2-5,-,TRBV29-1,-,CSAKGGQTQYF,TGCAGCGCCAAAGGGGGTCAGACCCAGTACTTC